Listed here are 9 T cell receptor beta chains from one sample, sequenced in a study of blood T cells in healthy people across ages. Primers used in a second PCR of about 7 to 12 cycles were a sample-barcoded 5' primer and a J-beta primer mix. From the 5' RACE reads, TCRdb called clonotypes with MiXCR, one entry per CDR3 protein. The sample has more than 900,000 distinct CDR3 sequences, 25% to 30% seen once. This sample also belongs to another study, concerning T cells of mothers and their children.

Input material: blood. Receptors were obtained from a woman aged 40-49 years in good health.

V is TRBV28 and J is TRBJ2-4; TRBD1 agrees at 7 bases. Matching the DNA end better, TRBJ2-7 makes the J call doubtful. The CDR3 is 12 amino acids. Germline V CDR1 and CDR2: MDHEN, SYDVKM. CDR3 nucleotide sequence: TGTGCCAGCATAGGGACAGCCTACGAGCAGTACTTC. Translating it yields CASIGTAYEQYF.

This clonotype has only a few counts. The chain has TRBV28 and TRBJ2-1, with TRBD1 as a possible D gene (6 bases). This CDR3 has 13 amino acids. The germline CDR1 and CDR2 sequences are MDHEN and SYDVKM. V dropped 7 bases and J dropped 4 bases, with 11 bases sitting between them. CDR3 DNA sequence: TGTGCCAGCAAGAGGACAGAGTACAATGAGCAGTTCTTC. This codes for CASKRTEYNEQFF. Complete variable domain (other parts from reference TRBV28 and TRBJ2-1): DVKVTQSSRYLVKRTGEKVFLECVQDMDHENMFWYRQDPGLGLRLIYFSYDVKMKEKGDIPEGYSVSREKKERFSLILESASTNQTSMYLCASKRTEYNEQFFGPGTRLTVL.

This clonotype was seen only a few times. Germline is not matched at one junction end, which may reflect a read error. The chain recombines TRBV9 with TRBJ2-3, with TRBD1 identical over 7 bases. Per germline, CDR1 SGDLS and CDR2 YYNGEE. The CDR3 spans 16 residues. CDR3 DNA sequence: TGTGCCAGCAGCGTAGGGGACAGTGCCCAAGGAGATACGCGGTATTTT. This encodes CASSVGDSAQGDTRYF.

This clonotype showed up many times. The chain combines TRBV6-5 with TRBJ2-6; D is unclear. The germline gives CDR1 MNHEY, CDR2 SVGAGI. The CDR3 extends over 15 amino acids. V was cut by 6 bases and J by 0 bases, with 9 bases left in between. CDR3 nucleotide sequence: TGTGCCAGCAGGATTATATTCTCTGGGGCCAACGTCCTGACTTTC. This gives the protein CASRIIFSGANVLTF.

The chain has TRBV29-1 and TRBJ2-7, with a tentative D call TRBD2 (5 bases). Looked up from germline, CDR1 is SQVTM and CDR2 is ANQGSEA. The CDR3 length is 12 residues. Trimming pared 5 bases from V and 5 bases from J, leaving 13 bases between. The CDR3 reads CSVRGPTNEQYF. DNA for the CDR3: TGCAGCGTTCGCGGGCCGACCAACGAGCAGTACTTC.

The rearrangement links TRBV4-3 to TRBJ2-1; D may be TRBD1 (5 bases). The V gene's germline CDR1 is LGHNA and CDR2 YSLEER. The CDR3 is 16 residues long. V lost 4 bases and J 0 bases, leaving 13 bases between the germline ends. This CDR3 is CASSPRQSSSYNEQFF. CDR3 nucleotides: TGCGCCAGCAGCCCTCGACAGTCGAGCTCCTACAATGAGCAGTTCTTC.

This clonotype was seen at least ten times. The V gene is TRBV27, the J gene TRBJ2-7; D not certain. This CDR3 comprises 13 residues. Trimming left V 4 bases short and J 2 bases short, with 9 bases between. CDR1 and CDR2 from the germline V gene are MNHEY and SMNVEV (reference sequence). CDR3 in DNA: TGTGCCAGCAGTTACCGCGCCGCCTACGAGCAGTACTTC. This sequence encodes CASSYRAAYEQYF.

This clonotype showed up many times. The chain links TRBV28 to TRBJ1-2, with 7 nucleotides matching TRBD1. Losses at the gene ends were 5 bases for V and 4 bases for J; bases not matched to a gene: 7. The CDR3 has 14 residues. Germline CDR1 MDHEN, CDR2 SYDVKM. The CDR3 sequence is CASSGFRDSYGYTF. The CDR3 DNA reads TGTGCCAGCAGTGGATTCCGGGACAGCTATGGCTACACCTTC.

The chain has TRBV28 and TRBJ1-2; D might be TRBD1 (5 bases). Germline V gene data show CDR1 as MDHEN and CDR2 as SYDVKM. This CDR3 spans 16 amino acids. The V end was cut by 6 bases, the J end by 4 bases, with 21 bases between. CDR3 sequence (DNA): TGTGCCAGCAGAATCGGGGCAGGGAGTTTTACCTATGGCTACACCTTC. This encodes CASRIGAGSFTYGYTF.